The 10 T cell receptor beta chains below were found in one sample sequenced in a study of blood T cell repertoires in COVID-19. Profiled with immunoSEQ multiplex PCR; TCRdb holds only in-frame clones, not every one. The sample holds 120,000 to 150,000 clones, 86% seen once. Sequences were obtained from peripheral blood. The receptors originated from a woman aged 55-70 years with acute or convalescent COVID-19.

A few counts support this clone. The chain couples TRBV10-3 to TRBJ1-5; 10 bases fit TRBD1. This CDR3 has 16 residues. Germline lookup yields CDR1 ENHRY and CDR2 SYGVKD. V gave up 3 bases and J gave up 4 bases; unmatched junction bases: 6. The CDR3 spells CAISEDRGLWNQPQHF. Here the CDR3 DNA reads TGTGCCATCAGTGAAGACAGGGGGCTCTGGAATCAGCCCCAGCATTTT.

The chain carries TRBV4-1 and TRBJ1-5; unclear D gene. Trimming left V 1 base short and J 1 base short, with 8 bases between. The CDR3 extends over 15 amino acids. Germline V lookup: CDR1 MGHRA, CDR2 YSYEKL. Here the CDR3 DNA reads TGCGCCAGCAGCCAAGCGTGGAGGAGCAATCAGCCCCAGCATTTT. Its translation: CASSQAWRSNQPQHF.

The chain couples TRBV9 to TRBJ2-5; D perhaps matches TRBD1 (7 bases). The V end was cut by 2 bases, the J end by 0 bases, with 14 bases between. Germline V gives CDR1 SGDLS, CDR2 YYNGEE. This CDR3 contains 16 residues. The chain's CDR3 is CASSVSAGGYQETQYF. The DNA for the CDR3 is TGTGCCAGCAGCGTCTCGGCAGGGGGGTACCAAGAGACCCAGTACTTC. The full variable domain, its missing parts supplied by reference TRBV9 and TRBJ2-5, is DSGVTQTPKHLITATGQRVTLRCSPRSGDLSVYWYQQSLDQGLQFLIQYYNGEERAKGNILERFSAQQFPDLHSELNLSSLELGDSALYFCASSVSAGGYQETQYFGPGTRLLVL.

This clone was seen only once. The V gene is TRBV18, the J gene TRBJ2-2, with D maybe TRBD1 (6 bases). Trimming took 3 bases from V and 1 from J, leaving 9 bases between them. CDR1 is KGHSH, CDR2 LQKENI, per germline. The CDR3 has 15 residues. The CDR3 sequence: CASSPGAVNTGELFF. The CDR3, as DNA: TGTGCCAGCTCACCGGGGGCGGTGAACACCGGGGAGCTGTTTTTT.

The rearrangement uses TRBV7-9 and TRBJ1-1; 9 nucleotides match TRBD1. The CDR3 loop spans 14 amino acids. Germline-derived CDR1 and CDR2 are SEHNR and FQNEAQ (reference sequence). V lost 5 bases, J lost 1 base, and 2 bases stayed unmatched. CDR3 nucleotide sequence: TGTGCCAGCAGCCAGGGACAGGGGAACACTGAAGCTTTCTTT. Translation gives CASSQGQGNTEAFF.

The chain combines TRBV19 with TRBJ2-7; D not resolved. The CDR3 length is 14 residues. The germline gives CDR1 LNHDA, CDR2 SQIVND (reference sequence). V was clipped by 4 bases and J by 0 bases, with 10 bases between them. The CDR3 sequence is CASSRAEISYEQYF. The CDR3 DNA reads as TGTGCCAGTAGTAGGGCTGAAATCTCCTACGAGCAGTACTTC.

As DNA, the CDR3 is TGTGCCAGCAGTGAAGACAGGTTCGGGGAGACCCAGTACTTC. It is translated as CASSEDRFGETQYF. The chain couples TRBV2 to TRBJ2-5, with D possibly being TRBD1 (5 bases). Per germline, CDR1 SNHLY and CDR2 FYNNEI. The CDR3 runs to 14 residues. The V end lost 1 base, the J end lost 5 bases, and 11 bases lay between the germline ends.

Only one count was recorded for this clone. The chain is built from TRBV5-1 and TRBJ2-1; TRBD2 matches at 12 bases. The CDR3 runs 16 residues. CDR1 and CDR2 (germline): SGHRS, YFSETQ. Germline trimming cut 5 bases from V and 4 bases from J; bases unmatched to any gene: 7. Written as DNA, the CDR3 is TGCGCCAGCAGTTTCACCGGGACTAGCGGGTACAATGAGCAGTTCTTC. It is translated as CASSFTGTSGYNEQFF.

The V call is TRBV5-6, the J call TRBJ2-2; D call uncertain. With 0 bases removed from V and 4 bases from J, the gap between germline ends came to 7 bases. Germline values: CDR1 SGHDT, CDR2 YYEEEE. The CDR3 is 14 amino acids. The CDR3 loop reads CASSLDGVTGELFF. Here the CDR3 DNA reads TGTGCCAGCAGCTTGGACGGAGTCACCGGGGAGCTGTTTTTT.

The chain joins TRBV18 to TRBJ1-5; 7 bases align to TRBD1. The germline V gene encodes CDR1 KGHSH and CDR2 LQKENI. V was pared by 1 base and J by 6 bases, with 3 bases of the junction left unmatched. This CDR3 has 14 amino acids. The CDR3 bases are TGTGCCAGCTCACCACTAGGGGGCCCTCAGCCCCAGCATTTT. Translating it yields CASSPLGGPQPQHF. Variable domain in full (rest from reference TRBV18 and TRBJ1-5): NAGVMQNPRHLVRRRGQEARLRCSPMKGHSHVYWYRQLPEEGLKFMVYLQKENIIDESGMPKERFSAEFPKEGPSILRIQQVVRGDSAAYFCASSPLGGPQPQHFGDGTRLSIL.